Listed here is a single T cell receptor beta chain. This specimen belongs to a study of blood T cell repertoires in COVID-19. As for the study in general: Collection of acute and convalescent COVID-19 samples took place in the United States, Italy and Spain. Sample material is recorded as cDNA or gDNA derived from T cells, B-cell-depleted T cells, or PBMCs.

In germline, CDR1 is MNHEY, CDR2 SMNVEV (reference sequence). The V segment lost 4 bases and the J segment 2 bases; nucleotides outside the gene matches: 2. The length of the CDR3 is 13 residues. Assay used: immunoSEQ multiplex PCR; TCRdb lists only in-frame clones, some missing. This sample yields some 200,000 clones, of which over 75% are seen a single time; approximately 0.56% belongs to the top ten. The receptor's source is a man aged 50-59 years with acute or convalescent COVID-19. This sequence joins TRBV27 and TRBJ2-7; 7 bases line up with TRBD1. The sample consisted of peripheral blood. CDR3 region: CASSSQGAYEQYF. For the CDR3, the DNA is TGTGCCAGCAGTTCTCAGGGGGCCTACGAGCAGTACTTC.